Below, 2 T cell receptor beta chains from the same sample are listed, as sequenced in a study of blood T cell repertoires in COVID-19. Using immunoSEQ multiplex PCR, the repertoire was profiled, and TCRdb retains in-frame clones only, with some absent. In the table there are about 270,000 clones, around 81% of which are singletons. The material sequenced was peripheral blood. All receptors derive from an older woman with active or convalescent COVID-19.

V usage is TRBV4-3 and J usage is TRBJ1-4; TRBD1 agrees at 8 bases. Trimming cost V 4 bases and J 4 bases; bases outside gene matches: 11. There are 17 residues in the CDR3. The germline V gene encodes CDR1 LGHNA and CDR2 YSLEER. CDR3 region: CASSRERATGGNEKLFF. In nucleotides, the CDR3 is TGCGCCAGCAGCCGGGAACGAGCAACAGGGGGTAATGAAAAACTGTTTTTT.

The V and J genes are TRBV5-8 and TRBJ2-7; a possible D gene is TRBD1 (5 bases). Germline V CDR1 and CDR2: SGHTS, YDEGEE. The CDR3 loop spans 14 amino acids. The V end was cut by 2 bases, the J end by 2 bases, with 11 bases between. The CDR3 reads CASSFSGFTYEQYF. As DNA, the CDR3 is TGTGCCAGCAGCTTCTCAGGGTTCACCTACGAGCAGTACTTC.